This T cell receptor (beta chain) is from a study of cytomegalovirus exposure and HLA in healthy donors. To note about this clone: The antigen is undetermined.

There are 14 residues in the CDR3. CDR1 is SGDLS and CDR2 is YYNGEE in the germline V gene. The PCR ran on 60 Vbeta and 13 Jbeta primers. Data came from immunoSEQ multiplex PCR; TCRdb stores just in-frame clones and leaves some out. The sample lists some 140,000 clones; less than 80% were seen once. Study findings and constraints: Among TCR beta chains of equal frequency, HLA-associated ones were more clonally expanded in a later analysis. It was 150 or so TCR beta chains that were listed as cytomegalovirus-associated.

The V gene is TRBV9, the J gene TRBJ2-5; tentatively, D is TRBD1 (5 bases). The last part of the DNA fits TRBJ2-7 better; the J call may be wrong. The sequence was collected from a woman in her forties or fifties in good health and CMV-seropositive. Sequenced: PBMCs. This CDR3 reads CASSVATGQYEQYF. CDR3 in DNA: TGTGCCAGCAGCGTAGCTACTGGACAATACGAGCAGTACTTC.